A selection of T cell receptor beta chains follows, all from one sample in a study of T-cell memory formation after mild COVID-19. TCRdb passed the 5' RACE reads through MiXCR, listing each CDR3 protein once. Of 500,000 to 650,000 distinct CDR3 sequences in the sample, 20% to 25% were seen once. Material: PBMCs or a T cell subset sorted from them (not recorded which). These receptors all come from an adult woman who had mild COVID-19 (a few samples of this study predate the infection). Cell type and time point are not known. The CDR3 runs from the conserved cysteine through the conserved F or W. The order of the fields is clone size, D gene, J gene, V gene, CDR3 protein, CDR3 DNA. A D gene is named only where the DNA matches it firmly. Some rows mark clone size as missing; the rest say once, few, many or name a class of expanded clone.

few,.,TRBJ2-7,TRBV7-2,CASSPWGNYEQYF,TGTGCCAGCAGTCCCTGGGGAAACTACGAGCAGTACTTC
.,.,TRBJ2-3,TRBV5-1,CASSSRGMAQYF,TGCGCCAGCAGCTCCCGGGGGATGGCGCAGTATTTT
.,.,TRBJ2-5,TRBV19,CASTPPGRETQYF,TGTGCCAGTACCCCGCCCGGGAGAGAGACCCAGTACTTC
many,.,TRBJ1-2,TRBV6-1,CASSATPTLAGANYGYTF,TGTGCCAGCAGTGCTACGCCGACATTGGCAGGGGCTAACTATGGCTACACCTTC
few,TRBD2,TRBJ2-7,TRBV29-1,CSVEVSTSGLYEQYF,TGCAGCGTTGAAGTGTCTACTAGCGGGCTTTACGAGCAGTACTTC
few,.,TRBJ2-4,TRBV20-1,CSAGPDSLAKNIQYF,TGCAGTGCTGGACCGGACTCTCTAGCCAAAAACATTCAGTACTTC
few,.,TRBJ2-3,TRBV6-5,CASSPRPAHGTDTQYF,TGTGCCAGCAGCCCCCGACCCGCCCACGGCACAGATACGCAGTATTTT
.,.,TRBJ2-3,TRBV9,CASSARGADDTQYF,TGTGCCAGCAGCGCCCGGGGCGCAGACGATACGCAGTATTTT
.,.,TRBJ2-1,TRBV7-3,CASSHPTRYNEQFF,TGTGCCAGCAGCCACCCCACTAGGTACAATGAGCAGTTCTTC
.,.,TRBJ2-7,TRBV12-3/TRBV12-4,CASSLPYQLGWSYEQYF,TGTGCCAGCAGTTTACCCTACCAACTCGGTTGGTCGTACGAGCAGTACTTC
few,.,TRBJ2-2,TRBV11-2,CASSLSPGPPNTGELFF,TGTGCCAGCAGCTTGTCACCGGGACCGCCGAACACCGGGGAGCTGTTTTTT
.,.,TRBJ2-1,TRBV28,CASRVSRHNEQFF,TGTGCCAGCAGGGTTAGCAGACACAATGAGCAGTTCTTC
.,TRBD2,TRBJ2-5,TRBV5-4,CASSLQRDAQETQYF,TGTGCCAGCAGCTTGCAGCGGGACGCCCAAGAGACCCAGTACTTC
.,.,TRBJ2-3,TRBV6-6,CASSYFTWTDTQYF,TGTGCCAGCAGTTACTTCACCTGGACAGATACGCAGTATTTT
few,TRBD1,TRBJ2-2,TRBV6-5,CASSTQGSRDTGELFF,TGTGCCAGCAGTACACAGGGGTCTCGAGACACCGGGGAGCTGTTTTTT
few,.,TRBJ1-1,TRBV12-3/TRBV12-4,CASNTAVGEAFF,TGTGCCAGCAACACCGCTGTCGGTGAAGCTTTCTTT
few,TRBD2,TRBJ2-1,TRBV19,CASSIDEPSGSAYNEQFF,TGTGCCAGTAGTATAGATGAGCCTAGCGGGAGCGCCTACAATGAGCAGTTCTTC
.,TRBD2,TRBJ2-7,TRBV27,CASSSVTSGRTYEQYF,TGTGCCAGCAGTTCCGTAACTAGCGGGAGGACCTACGAGCAGTACTTC
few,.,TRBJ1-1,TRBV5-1,CASRQDSSMAFF,TGCGCCAGCAGGCAGGACAGTTCGATGGCTTTCTTT
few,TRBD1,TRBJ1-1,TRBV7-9,CASRRDRVPEAFF,TGTGCCAGCAGAAGGGACAGGGTCCCTGAAGCTTTCTTT
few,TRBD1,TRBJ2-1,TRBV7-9,CASSVGPGQGAKSLYNEQFF,TGTGCCAGCAGCGTAGGCCCGGGACAGGGGGCCAAAAGTCTCTACAATGAGCAGTTCTTC
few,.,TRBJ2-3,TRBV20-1,CSANPLGHTDTQYF,TGCAGTGCTAATCCCCTGGGACACACAGATACGCAGTATTTT
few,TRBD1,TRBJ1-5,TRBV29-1,CSVSTGPNQPQHF,TGCAGCGTTTCGACAGGGCCGAATCAGCCCCAGCATTTT
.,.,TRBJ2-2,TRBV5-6,CASSPPGGHGTGELFF,TGTGCCAGCAGCCCCCCCGGAGGGCATGGCACCGGGGAGCTGTTTTTT
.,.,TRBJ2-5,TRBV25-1,CASSEAGSWETQYF,TGTGCCAGCAGTGAGGCCGGGTCCTGGGAGACCCAGTACTTC
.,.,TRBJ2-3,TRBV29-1,CSVRGTDTQYF,TGCAGCGTAAGGGGCACAGATACGCAGTATTTT
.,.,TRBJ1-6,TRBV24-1,CATSDLAGILHF,TGTGCCACCAGTGATTTGGCCGGGATCCTCCACTTT
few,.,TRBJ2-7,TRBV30,CAWIDTYEQYF,TGTGCCTGGATTGACACCTACGAGCAGTACTTC
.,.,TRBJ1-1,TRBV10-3,CAIAQGGVTEAFF,TGTGCCATTGCACAGGGAGGGGTCACTGAAGCTTTCTTT
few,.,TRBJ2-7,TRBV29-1,CSVEPRVRGGEQYF,TGCAGCGTTGAGCCCAGAGTCAGGGGTGGCGAGCAGTACTTC
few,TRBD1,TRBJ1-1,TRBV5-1,CASSPLQGSDTEAFF,TGCGCCAGCAGCCCTCTACAGGGGTCGGACACTGAAGCTTTCTTT
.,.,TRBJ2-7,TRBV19,CASSIGLAENYEQYF,TGTGCCAGTAGTATCGGGCTAGCTGAGAACTACGAGCAGTACTTC
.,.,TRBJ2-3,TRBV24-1,CATSDHGELTDTQYF,TGTGCCACCAGTGACCACGGGGAACTCACAGATACGCAGTATTTT
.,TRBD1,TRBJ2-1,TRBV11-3,CASSLDRVQQFF,TGTGCCAGCAGTCTAGACAGGGTTCAGCAGTTCTTC
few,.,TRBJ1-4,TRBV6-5,CASSYTSGGKLFF,TGTGCCAGCAGTTATACCTCGGGTGGAAAACTGTTTTTT